The 7 T cell receptor beta chains given below trace back to one sample, sequenced in a study of blood T cell repertoires in COVID-19. The repertoire was sequenced with immunoSEQ multiplex PCR; TCRdb's copy has only in-frame clones and lacks some. The sample carries over 60,000 clones, more than 90% recorded once. Sequenced material: peripheral blood. The origin of the receptors is a human donor in a cohort sampled during active COVID-19.

The CDR3 protein is CASSLSGLSTDTQYF. The CDR3 DNA is TGTGCCAGCAGCTTAAGCGGACTTAGCACAGATACGCAGTATTTT. The rearrangement uses TRBV7-3 and TRBJ2-3, with a possible D match to TRBD2 (5 bases). There are 15 residues in the CDR3. CDR1 and CDR2 from the germline V gene are SGHTA and FQGTGA. Deletions cut 1 base from V and 0 bases from J, with 8 bases between.

This clone was observed a single time. The CDR3 is CASSIDHGTGVYGYTF. The CDR3 DNA sequence: TGTGCCAGTAGTATAGATCATGGGACAGGGGTATATGGCTACACCTTC. The chain couples TRBV19 to TRBJ1-2, with 10 bases that match TRBD1. The germline gives CDR1 LNHDA, CDR2 SQIVND (reference sequence). V was clipped by 0 bases and J by 5 bases; unmatched bases: 6. This CDR3 has 16 residues.

The V call is TRBV5-1, the J call TRBJ2-5; TRBD2 matches 7 bases. CDR3 length: 15 residues. The germline CDR1 and CDR2 sequences are SGHRS and YFSETQ. J lost 4 bases, V lost 0 bases, and 6 bases had no gene match. The CDR3: CASSLALASGETQYF. For the CDR3, the DNA is TGCGCCAGCAGCTTGGCACTAGCGTCTGGAGAGACCCAGTACTTC.

The chain carries TRBV4-3 and TRBJ2-3, with D tentatively TRBD1 (6 bases). In germline, CDR1 is LGHNA, CDR2 YSLEER. This CDR3 contains 17 residues. V lost 1 base and J 3 bases, leaving 17 bases between the germline ends. The DNA of the CDR3 is TGCGCCAGCAGCCAAGCATTGACAGGCTCACGGACAGATACGCAGTATTTT. This translates into CASSQALTGSRTDTQYF.

The chain has TRBV30 and TRBJ1-1; no firm D call. Germline values: CDR1 GTSNPN, CDR2 SVGIG (reference sequence). The length of the CDR3 is 14 residues. Between the trimmed V and J ends, which lost 4 bases and 1 base, there was a span of 13 bases. CDR3 loop: CAWTRNRGNTEAFF. CDR3 nucleotides: TGTGCCTGGACCCGAAACCGGGGGAACACTGAAGCTTTCTTT.

The chain is built from TRBV19 and TRBJ2-4, with D maybe TRBD2 (6 bases). This CDR3 has 14 amino acids. Germline CDR1 LNHDA, CDR2 SQIVND (reference sequence). The ends were cut back, 7 bases at V and 4 bases at J, with 14 bases in the middle. The CDR3 region has the DNA TGTGCCAGTATTGGGGGGACCGGGAAAAACATTCAGTACTTC. Amino acid sequence: CASIGGTGKNIQYF.

This clone was seen more than once but under ten times. Other DNA sequences within the sample encode an identical CDR3. The rearrangement uses TRBV12-3 or TRBV12-4 and TRBJ2-7, with D maybe TRBD1 (5 bases). The ends were cut back, 6 bases at V and 4 bases at J, with 7 bases in the middle. The CDR3 is 11 residues long. Here the CDR3 reads CASSPGYEQYF. In DNA form, the CDR3 reads TGTGCCAGCAGCCCAGGGTACGAGCAGTACTTC.